The rows below give T cell receptor beta chains drawn from one sample of a study of T cell responses to AZD1222 COVID-19 vaccine. Using immunoSEQ multiplex PCR, the repertoire was profiled, and TCRdb retains in-frame clones only, with some absent. Counted here are around 160,000 clones, about 93% occurring once; the ten biggest clones make up approximately 0.69%. The sequenced sample was peripheral blood, obtained on day 0 of AZD1222 vaccination. These receptors came from an adult in good health. Both conserved end residues are part of each CDR3. A D gene is named only where the DNA matches it firmly. Some rows mark clone size as missing; the rest say once, few, many or name a class of expanded clone.

TRBD1	.	TRBJ2-7	TRBV27	TGTGCCAGCAGTAGGACAGGGGGACTGTACGAGCAGTACTTC	CASSRTGGLYEQYF
.	.	TRBJ1-1	TRBV28	TGTGCCAGCGGGGCCCCACCAAGGAACACTGAAGCTTTCTTT	CASGAPPRNTEAFF
.	.	TRBJ1-5	TRBV5-1	TGCGCCAGCAGTTTATATCCAGAGGGATCTCAGCCCCAGCATTTT	CASSLYPEGSQPQHF
.	.	TRBJ2-7	TRBV27	TGTGCCAGCAGTTCGGGACTCTACGAGCAGTACTTC	CASSSGLYEQYF
.	.	TRBJ2-6	TRBV7-3	TGTGCCAGCAGCCTGCAGGCCTTCTCTGGGGCCAACGTCCTGACTTTC	CASSLQAFSGANVLTF
TRBD2	.	TRBJ2-2	TRBV6-5	TGTGCCAGCAGCCCAGTAGCGGGAGGACCCGGGGAGCTGTTTTTT	CASSPVAGGPGELFF
.	.	TRBJ2-1	TRBV24-1	TGTGCCACCAGTGACCAGGGCTACAATGAGCAGTTCTTC	CATSDQGYNEQFF
.	.	TRBJ1-5	TRBV18	TGTGCCAGCTCACGGGACACCGGCGGGTATCAGCCCCAGCATTTT	CASSRDTGGYQPQHF
.	.	TRBJ1-1	TRBV12-3/TRBV12-4	TGTGCCAGCAGTTTCCCCGTGGCTGAAGCTTTCTTT	CASSFPVAEAFF
.	once	TRBJ1-4	TRBV4-1	TGCGCCAGCAGCTACAGGGTTTTGAATGAAAAACTGTTTTTT	CASSYRVLNEKLFF